This T cell receptor (beta chain) came from a study of T-cell memory formation after mild COVID-19. Findings and caveats of the study: CM and EM subsets held most contracting CD4+ clones; EMRA held CD8+ ones.

The germline V gene has CDR1 KGHSY and CDR2 FQNENV. V shed 2 bases and J shed 3 bases, with 8 bases lying between them. The CDR3 consists of 14 residues. TCRdb processed the 5' RACE reads anew with MiXCR; each CDR3 protein has one entry. Found here are 340,000 or so distinct CDR3 sequences, approximately 12% of them singletons; the top ten hold 20% to 25%. For this clonotype: Its antigen is currently unknown.

Sequences were obtained from PBMCs or a T cell subset sorted from them (not recorded which). This TCR derives from a man aged 18-30 years who had mild COVID-19 (a few samples of this study predate the infection). Cell type and time point are not known. This rearrangement joins TRBV16 to TRBJ1-5; weak D call: TRBD1 (5 bases). The DNA for the CDR3 is TGTGCCAGCAGCCAAAGGGGCTTCAATCAGCCCCAGCATTTT. Translated: CASSQRGFNQPQHF.